This TCR beta chain was sequenced for a study of T cells in Graves' hyperthyroidism and ophthalmopathy (dated by TCRdb to about 2019). Background on the whole study: Peripheral blood was sampled at the time of initial diagnosis, prior to any treatment. According to the paper, TCR Vbeta CDR3 sequencing was carried out on over 130 peripheral blood samples, which came from approximately 41 ophthalmopathy, 75 to 80 hyperthyroidism and about 17 progressor patients. Prospective prediction of ophthalmopathy was tested in an independent validation cohort consisting of 18 to 20 hyperthyroidism patients and about 17 patients who later progressed to ophthalmopathy. In more than 5 Graves' hyperthyroidism patients, the study also compared T-cell repertoires from thyroid tissue with T-cell repertoires from blood. The roughly 91 discovery patients were randomly split 7:3 into training and test sets. Following sampling, methimazole starting at 30 mg daily was given to hyperthyroidism patients, and high-dose intravenous methylprednisolone was given to ophthalmopathy patients. To identify TCR V-J signatures that set the groups apart, the researchers used a discovery cohort of about a hundred patients, made up of 40 to 45 with Graves' ophthalmopathy and about 60 with stable Graves' hyperthyroidism.

Study-level results and caveats: A 13 V-J signature model separated ophthalmopathy from stable hyperthyroidism, with around 90% sensitivity and around 84% specificity in cross-validation and 80%/75% in testing. During validation, the model predicted progression to ophthalmopathy a median of approximately 7 months ahead of onset, with roughly 65% sensitivity and 72% to 80% specificity. Blood samples also contained most of the expanded thyroid clonotypes (frequency above 0.001), which suggests that blood repertoires may reflect thyroid immune responses. No statistical method was used to fix the sample size in advance, and group allocation was not hidden from the investigators.

This clonotype was detected only a few times. Its antigen is still unknown. Base qualities are not provided; no much larger clone lies one nucleotide away. Stable Graves' hyperthyroidism was defined as the absence of progression to ophthalmopathy over 18 months of follow-up. The hyperthyroidism patients were between 18 and 65 years old and newly diagnosed, with a disease duration of less than 2 months. Patients with uncontrolled infections, other autoimmune diseases, pregnancy or lactation were excluded. Diagnoses relied on clinical symptoms, serum thyroxine and TRAb, thyroid ultrasound and orbital computed tomography. PBMCs were isolated from 8 to 10 ml of fresh peripheral blood by Ficoll-Paque density gradient centrifugation. Trizol reagent was used to extract total RNA, and RNA quality was then checked on an Agilent 2100 Bioanalyzer. Amplification of TCR beta CDR3 regions was carried out from RNA transcripts. The first round of RT-PCR for the TCR CDR3 was performed with the HTBI primer set and the Qiagen OneStep RT-PCR kit. Libraries were constructed in a second round of multiplex PCR, after which size selection and purification were carried out. Paired-end sequencing of the libraries was performed with 100 bp reads on an Illumina HiSeq2000. The original pipeline was this. SOAPnuke was used to process the raw data, with reads discarded if the reads contained adapters or uncalled bases, had a mean Phred below 15, or lacked an exact constant-primer or identifier match. COPE v1.2.5 was used to merge high-quality paired reads, and clonotypes were defined as unique nucleotide sequences. MiTCR v1.1 was used to align the clonotypes against IMGT TRBV, TRBD and TRBJ reference segments. Only V-J combinations with frequency above 0.0001, covering approximately 99% of repertoires, were analysed. A TCS score was defined as the ratio of F50 (clonal expansion) to E x V (chaos), with BLOSUM62-based TCRdist applied between CDR3 peptides within each V-J. Welch's t-statistics and random forest reduced 450 to 600 V-J features to under 15, which were used in a naive Bayes classifier (R e1071). TCRdb ran its own pipeline on the public reads, namely fastp trimming at Q25 and MiXCR clone calling, and kept in-frame beta chains. Every entry covers one CDR3 protein and lists the most common genes and DNA from its rows. What appears here as the V and J calls and clone size reflects TCRdb's work, not the paper's. Recorded for this sample are around 450,000 distinct CDR3 sequences; roughly an eighth of them occurred a single time. 4% to 6.5% of the sample goes to the ten largest clones.

Input material: blood. The sequence derives from a woman younger than 35 with Graves' hyperthyroidism.

The sequenced DNA is TGTGCCACCAGCAGTAGCAGACAGTTGGCTGGCTACACCTTC. This is translated as CATSSSRQLAGYTF. The sequence joins TRBV15 to TRBJ1-2; the D segment could be TRBD1, given 5 matching bases. From cysteine to phenylalanine, the CDR3 is 14 amino acids long. The kept DNA is CDR3 alone, 42 bases in frame from the first base. CDR1 and CDR2, looked up from the germline V gene (reference sequence), are LNHNV and YYDKDF. V lost 3 bases and J lost 7 bases; the stretch between them is 15 bases long.